The clone carrying this T cell receptor beta chain was recorded at least ten times. What it recognizes is unknown. One entry per CDR3 protein, called by TCRdb with MiXCR from the 5' RACE reads. The sample lists some 150,000 distinct CDR3 sequences, 4.1% occurring once. Whole blood, unfractionated, served as the material for total RNA extraction. Germline V gives CDR1 DFQATT, CDR2 SNEGSKA (reference sequence). CDR3 size: 18 residues. V was pared by 5 bases and J by 0 bases, with 15 bases of the junction left unmatched. The data belong to a study of human T cells and chemical hapten exposure. Study-wide findings and caveats: TCRs above 1 in 1000 frequency did not change with DPC sensitization.

The origin of this receptor is a female donor in good health. The chain combines TRBV20-1 with TRBJ1-2, with 10 bases lining up with TRBD1. The CDR3, as DNA: TGCAGTGCTCCATCAGGAGGGGGACAGGGGATTGCTAACTATGGCTACACCTTC. As protein: CSAPSGGGQGIANYGYTF.